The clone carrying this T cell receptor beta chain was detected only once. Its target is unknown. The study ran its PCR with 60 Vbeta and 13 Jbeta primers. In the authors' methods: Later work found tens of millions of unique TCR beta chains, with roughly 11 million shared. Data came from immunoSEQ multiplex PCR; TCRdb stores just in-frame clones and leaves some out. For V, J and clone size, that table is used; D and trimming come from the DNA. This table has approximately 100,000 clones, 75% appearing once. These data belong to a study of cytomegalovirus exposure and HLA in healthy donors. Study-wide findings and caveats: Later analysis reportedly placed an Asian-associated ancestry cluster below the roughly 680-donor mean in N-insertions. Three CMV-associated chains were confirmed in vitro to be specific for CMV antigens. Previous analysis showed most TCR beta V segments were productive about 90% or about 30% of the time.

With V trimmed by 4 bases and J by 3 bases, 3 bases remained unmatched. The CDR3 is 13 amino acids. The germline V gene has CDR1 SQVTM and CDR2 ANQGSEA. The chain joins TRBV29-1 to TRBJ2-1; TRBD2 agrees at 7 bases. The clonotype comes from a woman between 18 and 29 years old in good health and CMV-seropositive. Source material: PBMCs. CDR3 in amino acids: CSVAGGLYNEQFF. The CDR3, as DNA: TGCAGCGTTGCGGGGGGTCTCTACAATGAGCAGTTCTTC.